These T cell receptor beta chains were read from a single sample in a study of somatic mutations in cytotoxic T cells in rheumatoid arthritis. The method was immunoSEQ multiplex PCR; TCRdb's version includes in-frame clones alone and lacks a portion of them. The table includes over a thousand clones, roughly 87% detected once. The source material was CD8+ T cells sorted from blood. The source of these receptors is a woman aged 70 to 79 with rheumatoid arthritis. Both conserved end residues are part of each CDR3. A D gene is named only where the DNA matches it firmly. Clone sizes are given selectively: once, few, many, or a class where the clone is expanded.

CDR3 DNA | CDR3 protein | J gene | clone size | V gene | D gene
TGTGCCAGTAGTATAGATCGAGGTCTAGCCAAAAACATTCAGTACTTC | CASSIDRGLAKNIQYF | TRBJ2-4 | - | TRBV19 | -
TGTGCCAGCAGTTGGGGACAGGACCATTATGGCTACACCTTC | CASSWGQDHYGYTF | TRBJ1-2 | - | TRBV6-5 | TRBD1
TGTGCCAGCAGCCAGGGACAGGACGAGCAGTACTTC | CASSQGQDEQYF | TRBJ2-7 | - | TRBV7-9 | TRBD1
TGTGCCAGCAGGAGAACCTCTAACACTGAAGCTTTCTTT | CASRRTSNTEAFF | TRBJ1-1 | - | TRBV7-2 | -
TGTGCCAGCAGTGACTCGCCGGACAGCCTCTATGGCTACACCTTC | CASSDSPDSLYGYTF | TRBJ1-2 | - | TRBV6-4 | -
TGTGCCAGCAGCTTAGTTAGCGGGGGAGTCGAGGAGACCCAGTACTTC | CASSLVSGGVEETQYF | TRBJ2-5 | - | TRBV13 | TRBD2
TGTGCCAGCAGCTTGGCCTACAGTGGCAGGGGGCTTTTTGATGAGCAGTACTTC | CASSLAYSGRGLFDEQYF | TRBJ2-7 | - | TRBV5-6 | TRBD1
TGTGCCTGGAGTCGACAGGAAGCCAATTATGGCTACACCTTC | CAWSRQEANYGYTF | TRBJ1-2 | few | TRBV30 | -
TGCGCCAGCATTGCGGGTCAGGGGGGTCCTGTTGAAGCTTTCTTT | CASIAGQGGPVEAFF | TRBJ1-1 | - | TRBV5-1 | TRBD1
TGTGCCAGCAGTGAACACAGGGCCACTGAAGCTTTCTTT | CASSEHRATEAFF | TRBJ1-1 | - | TRBV2 | -
TGTGCCAGCAGTGGGCCGGGAGAGTACAATGAGCAGTTCTTC | CASSGPGEYNEQFF | TRBJ2-1 | - | TRBV6-1 | -